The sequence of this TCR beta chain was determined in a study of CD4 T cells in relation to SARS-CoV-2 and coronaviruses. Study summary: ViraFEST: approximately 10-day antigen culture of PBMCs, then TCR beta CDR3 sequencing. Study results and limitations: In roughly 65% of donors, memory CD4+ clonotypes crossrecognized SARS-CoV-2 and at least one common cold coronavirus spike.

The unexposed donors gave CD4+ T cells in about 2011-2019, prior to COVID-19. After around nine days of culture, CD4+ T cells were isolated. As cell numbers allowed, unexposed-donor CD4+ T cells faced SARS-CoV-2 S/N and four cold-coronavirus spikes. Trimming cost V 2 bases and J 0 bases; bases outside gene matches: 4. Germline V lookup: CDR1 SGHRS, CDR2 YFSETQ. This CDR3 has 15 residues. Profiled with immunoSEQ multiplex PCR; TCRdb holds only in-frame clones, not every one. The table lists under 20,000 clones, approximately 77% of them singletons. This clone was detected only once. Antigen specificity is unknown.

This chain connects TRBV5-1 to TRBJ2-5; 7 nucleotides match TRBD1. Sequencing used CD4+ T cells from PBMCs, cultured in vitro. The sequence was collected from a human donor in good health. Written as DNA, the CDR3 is TGCGCCAGCAGCTTCTCGACAGGGTACCAAGAGACCCAGTACTTC. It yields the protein CASSFSTGYQETQYF.